This TCR beta chain was captured by sequencing in a study of T cell clusters in autoimmune cytopenias. Findings and limits, study-wide: No cluster-lack signature appeared between secondary cytopenia and chronic lymphocytic leukemia patients, apparently due to lymphoma masking.

In the case of this clonotype: The antigen is not known.

The CDR3 spans 15 residues. The germline V gene encodes CDR1 KGHSH and CDR2 LQKENI. Roughly 38,000 genome equivalents of blood DNA were amplified for TRB. One tube held mixed TRB-A and TRB-B primer pools for touch-down PCR. TCRdb reprocessed the multiplex PCR reads and reports one entry per CDR3 protein, with no DNA. Here the sample table reports roughly 6,900 distinct CDR3 sequences. This receptor was obtained from a human donor with an autoimmune cytopenia or autoimmune hepatitis (not recorded which). Sequencing input: peripheral blood. The chain links TRBV18 to TRBJ2-3; TCRdb indicates TRBD2, and absent DNA this call remains unverified. The CDR3 is CASSDGTSGTDTQYF.